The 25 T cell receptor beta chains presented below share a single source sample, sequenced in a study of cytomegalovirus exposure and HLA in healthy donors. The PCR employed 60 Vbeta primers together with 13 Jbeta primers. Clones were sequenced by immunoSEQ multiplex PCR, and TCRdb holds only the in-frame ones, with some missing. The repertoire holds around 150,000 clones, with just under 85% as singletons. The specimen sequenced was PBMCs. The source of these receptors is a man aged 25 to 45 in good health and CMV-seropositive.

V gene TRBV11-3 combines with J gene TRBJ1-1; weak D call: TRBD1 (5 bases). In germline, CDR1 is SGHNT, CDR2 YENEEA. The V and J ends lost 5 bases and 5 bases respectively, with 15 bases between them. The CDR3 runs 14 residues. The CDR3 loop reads CASSRGGSKTEAFF. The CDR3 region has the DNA TGTGCCAGCAGCCGGGGGGGGTCTAAAACTGAAGCTTTCTTT.

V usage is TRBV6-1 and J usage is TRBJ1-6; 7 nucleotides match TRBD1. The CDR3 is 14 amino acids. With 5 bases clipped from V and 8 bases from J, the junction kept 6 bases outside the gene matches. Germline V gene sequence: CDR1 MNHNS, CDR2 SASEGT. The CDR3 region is CASSPGTADSPLHF. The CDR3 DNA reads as TGTGCCAGCAGTCCCGGGACAGCCGATTCACCCCTCCACTTT.

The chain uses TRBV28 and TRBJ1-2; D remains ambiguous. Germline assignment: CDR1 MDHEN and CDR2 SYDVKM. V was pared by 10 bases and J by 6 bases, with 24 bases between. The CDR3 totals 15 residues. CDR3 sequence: CATPALGPTVDGYTF. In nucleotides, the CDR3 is TGTGCCACCCCAGCCCTAGGCCCGACCGTGGATGGCTACACCTTC.

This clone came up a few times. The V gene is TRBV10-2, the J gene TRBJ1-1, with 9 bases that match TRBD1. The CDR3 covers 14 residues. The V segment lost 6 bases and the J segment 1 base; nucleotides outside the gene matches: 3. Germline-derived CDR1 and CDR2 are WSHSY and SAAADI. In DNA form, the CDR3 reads TGCGCCAGCAGGGGACAGGGCCCGAACACTGAAGCTTTCTTT. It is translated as CASRGQGPNTEAFF.

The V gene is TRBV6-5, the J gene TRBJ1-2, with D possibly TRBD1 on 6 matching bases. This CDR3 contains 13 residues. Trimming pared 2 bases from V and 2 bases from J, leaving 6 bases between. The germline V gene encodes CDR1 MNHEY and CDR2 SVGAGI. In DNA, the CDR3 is TGTGCCAGCAGTTACACAGGGAACTATGGCTACACCTTC. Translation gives CASSYTGNYGYTF.

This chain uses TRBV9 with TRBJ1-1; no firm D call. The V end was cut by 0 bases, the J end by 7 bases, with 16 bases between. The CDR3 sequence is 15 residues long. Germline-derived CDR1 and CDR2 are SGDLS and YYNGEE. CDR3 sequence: CASSVALDGRDEAFF. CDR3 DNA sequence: TGTGCCAGCAGCGTAGCTCTGGACGGGAGGGATGAAGCTTTCTTT.

CDR3 sequence (DNA): TGTGCCAGTATTCCGGGAAGACACGAGCAGTACTTC. Translation gives CASIPGRHEQYF. This sequence joins TRBV27 and TRBJ2-7, with TRBD2 as a possible D gene (5 bases). Germline CDR1 and CDR2: MNHEY and SMNVEV (reference sequence). Trimming cost V 9 bases and J 5 bases, with 14 bases left between them. The length of the CDR3 is 12 residues.

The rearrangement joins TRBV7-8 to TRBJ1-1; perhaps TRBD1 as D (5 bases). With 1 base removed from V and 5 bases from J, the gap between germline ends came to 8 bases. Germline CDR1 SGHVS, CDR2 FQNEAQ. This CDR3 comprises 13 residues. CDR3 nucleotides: TGTGCCAGCAGCTTAGGGGGGGGGACTGAAGCTTTCTTT. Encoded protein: CASSLGGGTEAFF. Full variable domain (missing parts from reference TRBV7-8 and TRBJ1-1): GAGVSQSPRYKVAKRGQDVALRCDPISGHVSLFWYQQALGQGPEFLTYFQNEAQLDKSGLPSDRFFAERPEGSVSTLKIQRTQQEDSAVYLCASSLGGGTEAFFGQGTRLTVV.

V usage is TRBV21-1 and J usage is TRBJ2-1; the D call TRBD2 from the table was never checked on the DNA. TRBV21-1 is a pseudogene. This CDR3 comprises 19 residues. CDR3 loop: CASSKPGLAVEGRNNEQFF. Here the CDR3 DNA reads TGTGCCAGCAGCAAGCCGGGACTAGCGGTCGAGGGGCGGAACAATGAGCAGTTCTTC.

CDR3 sequence reads: CASSETGVVADTQYF. The DNA of the CDR3 is TGTGCCAGCTCAGAAACAGGGGTGGTGGCAGATACGCAGTATTTT. This chain uses TRBV18 with TRBJ2-3; 7 bases match TRBD1. Unmatched junction bases numbered 9, after V lost 5 bases and J lost 4 bases. This CDR3 spans 15 amino acids. Germline V gene data show CDR1 as KGHSH and CDR2 as LQKENI.

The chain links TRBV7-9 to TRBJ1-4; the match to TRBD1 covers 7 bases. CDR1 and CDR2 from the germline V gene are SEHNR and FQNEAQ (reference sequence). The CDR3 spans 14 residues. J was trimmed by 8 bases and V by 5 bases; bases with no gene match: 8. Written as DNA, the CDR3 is TGTGCCAGCAGCCCAGGGACAGTTGGAGAAAAACTGTTTTTT. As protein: CASSPGTVGEKLFF.

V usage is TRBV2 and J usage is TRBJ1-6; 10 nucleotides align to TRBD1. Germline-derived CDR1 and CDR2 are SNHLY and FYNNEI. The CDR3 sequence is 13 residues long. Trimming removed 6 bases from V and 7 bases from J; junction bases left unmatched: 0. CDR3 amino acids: CASRGQGNSPLHF. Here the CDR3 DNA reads TGTGCCAGCAGGGGACAGGGGAATTCACCCCTCCACTTT.

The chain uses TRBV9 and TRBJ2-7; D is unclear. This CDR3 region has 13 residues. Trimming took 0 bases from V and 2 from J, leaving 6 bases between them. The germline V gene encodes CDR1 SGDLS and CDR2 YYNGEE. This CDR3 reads CASSVGSAYEQYF. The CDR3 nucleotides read TGTGCCAGCAGCGTAGGAAGCGCCTACGAGCAGTACTTC.

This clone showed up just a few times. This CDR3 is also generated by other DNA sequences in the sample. This CDR3 is CASSPLQDTEAFF. The CDR3 DNA is TGTGCCAGCTCACCACTCCAGGACACTGAAGCTTTCTTT. V gene TRBV18 combines with J gene TRBJ1-1, with unresolved D. The V gene lost 1 base and the J gene lost 3 bases, with 6 bases spanning the gap. CDR3 length: 13 residues. CDR1 is KGHSH, CDR2 LQKENI, per germline.

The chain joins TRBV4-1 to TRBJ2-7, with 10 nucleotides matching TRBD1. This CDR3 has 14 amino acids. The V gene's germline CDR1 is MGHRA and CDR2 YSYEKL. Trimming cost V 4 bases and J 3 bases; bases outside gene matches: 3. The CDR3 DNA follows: TGCGCCAGCAGCCCCGGGACAGGGGACTACGAGCAGTACTTC. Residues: CASSPGTGDYEQYF.

In DNA form, the CDR3 reads TGTGCCAGCATTGGGACAGGGATACAGCCCCAGCATTTT. This encodes CASIGTGIQPQHF. The J gene is TRBJ1-5, the V gene TRBV11-3, with 9 bases identical to TRBD1. The germline gives CDR1 SGHNT, CDR2 YENEEA. The CDR3 is 13 residues long. V gave up 7 bases and J gave up 7 bases; unmatched junction bases: 5.

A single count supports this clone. The CDR3 bases are TGTGCCAGCAGCTTAACGCCCGTCGGTACTGAAGCTTTCTTT. Encoded protein: CASSLTPVGTEAFF. J is TRBJ1-1 and V is TRBV7-3; D not certain. Germline-derived CDR1 and CDR2 are SGHTA and FQGTGA. There are 14 residues in the CDR3. Deletions cut 0 bases from V and 5 bases from J, with 10 bases between. Variable domain in full (rest from reference TRBV7-3 and TRBJ1-1): GAGVSQTPSNKVTEKGKYVELRCDPISGHTALYWYRQSLGQGPEFLIYFQGTGAADDSGLPNDRFFAVRPEGSVSTLKIQRTERGDSAVYLCASSLTPVGTEAFFGQGTRLTVV.

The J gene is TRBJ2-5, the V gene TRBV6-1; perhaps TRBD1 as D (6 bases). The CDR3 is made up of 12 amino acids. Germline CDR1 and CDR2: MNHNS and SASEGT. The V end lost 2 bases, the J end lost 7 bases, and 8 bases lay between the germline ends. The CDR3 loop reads CASSETRGTQYF. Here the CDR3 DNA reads TGTGCCAGCAGTGAAACCAGGGGGACCCAGTACTTC.

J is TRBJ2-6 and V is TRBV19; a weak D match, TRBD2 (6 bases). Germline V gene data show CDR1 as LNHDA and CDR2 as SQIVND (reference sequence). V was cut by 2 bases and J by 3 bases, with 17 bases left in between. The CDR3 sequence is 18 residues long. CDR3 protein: CASSISGWQRYGANVLTF. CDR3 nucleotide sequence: TGTGCCAGTAGTATAAGCGGGTGGCAGCGCTATGGGGCCAACGTCCTGACTTTC.

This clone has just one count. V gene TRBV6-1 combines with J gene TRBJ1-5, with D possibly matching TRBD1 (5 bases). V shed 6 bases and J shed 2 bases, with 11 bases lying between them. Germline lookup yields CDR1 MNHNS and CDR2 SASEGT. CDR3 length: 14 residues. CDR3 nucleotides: TGTGCCAGCAGACAGGTCCAGGGCAATCAGCCCCAGCATTTT. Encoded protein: CASRQVQGNQPQHF.

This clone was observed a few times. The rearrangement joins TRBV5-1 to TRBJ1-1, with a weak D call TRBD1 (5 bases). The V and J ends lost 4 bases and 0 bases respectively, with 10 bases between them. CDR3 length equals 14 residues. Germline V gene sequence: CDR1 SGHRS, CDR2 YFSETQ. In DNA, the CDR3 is TGCGCCAGCAGCCTGACAGCCCTGAACACTGAAGCTTTCTTT. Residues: CASSLTALNTEAFF. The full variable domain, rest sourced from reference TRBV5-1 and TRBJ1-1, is KAGVTQTPRYLIKTRGQQVTLSCSPISGHRSVSWYQQTPGQGLQFLFEYFSETQRNKGNFPGRFSGRQFSNSRSEMNVSTLELGDSALYLCASSLTALNTEAFFGQGTRLTVV.

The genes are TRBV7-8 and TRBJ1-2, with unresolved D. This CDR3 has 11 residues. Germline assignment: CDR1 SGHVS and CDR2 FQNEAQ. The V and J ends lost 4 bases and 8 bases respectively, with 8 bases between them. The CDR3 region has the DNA TGTGCCAGCAGCTCCACGCGGGGCTACACCTTC. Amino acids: CASSSTRGYTF.

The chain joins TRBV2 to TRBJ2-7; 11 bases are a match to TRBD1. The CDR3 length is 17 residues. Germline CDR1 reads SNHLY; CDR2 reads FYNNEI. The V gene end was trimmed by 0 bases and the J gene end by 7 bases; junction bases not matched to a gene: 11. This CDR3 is CASSEAGFGTGGTEQYF. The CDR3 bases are TGTGCCAGCAGTGAAGCCGGGTTTGGGACAGGGGGGACGGAGCAGTACTTC.

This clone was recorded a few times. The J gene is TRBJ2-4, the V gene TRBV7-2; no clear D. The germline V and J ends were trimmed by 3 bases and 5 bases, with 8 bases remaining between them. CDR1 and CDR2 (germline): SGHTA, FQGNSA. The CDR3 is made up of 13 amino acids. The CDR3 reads CASSFGWENIQYF. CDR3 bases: TGTGCCAGCAGCTTCGGGTGGGAAAACATTCAGTACTTC.

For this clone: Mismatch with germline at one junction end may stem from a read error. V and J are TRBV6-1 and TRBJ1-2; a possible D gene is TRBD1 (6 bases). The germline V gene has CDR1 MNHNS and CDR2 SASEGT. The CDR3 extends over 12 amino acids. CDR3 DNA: TGTGCCAGCAGTGAACCCCCCGGGACACCTGGCTTC. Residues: CASSEPPGTPGF.